This T cell receptor beta chain was retrieved from a study of T cell responses to AZD1222 COVID-19 vaccine. CDR3 length: 14 amino acids. V was pared by 5 bases and J by 1 base, with 12 bases between. From germline, CDR1 is LNHNV and CDR2 YYDKDF (reference sequence). Comment on this clone: Its antigen is unidentified.

Libraries were prepared by immunoSEQ multiplex PCR; TCRdb keeps only in-frame clonotypes and omits some of them. The sample holds approximately 68,000 clones, around 90% seen once. Study-wide points: Close to half of all spike-specific TCRs reportedly target regions of the variants that are unmutated. Females outnumbered males among donors, who were mostly white British; clonal diversity was possibly underestimated. Increased Spike-specific TCR breadth and depth were observed after two AZD1222 doses. Only six people who got AZD1222 tested seropositive at baseline.

This TCR derives from an adult who received the MenACWY meningococcal vaccine as a control. Sequencing used peripheral blood, obtained 28 days after the second dose of the MenACWY control vaccine. This chain joins TRBV15 and TRBJ2-7, with a tentative D call TRBD1 (6 bases). The CDR3 reads CATSLGDTSYEQYF. In DNA, the CDR3 is TGTGCCACCAGCCTCGGGGACACTTCCTACGAGCAGTACTTC.